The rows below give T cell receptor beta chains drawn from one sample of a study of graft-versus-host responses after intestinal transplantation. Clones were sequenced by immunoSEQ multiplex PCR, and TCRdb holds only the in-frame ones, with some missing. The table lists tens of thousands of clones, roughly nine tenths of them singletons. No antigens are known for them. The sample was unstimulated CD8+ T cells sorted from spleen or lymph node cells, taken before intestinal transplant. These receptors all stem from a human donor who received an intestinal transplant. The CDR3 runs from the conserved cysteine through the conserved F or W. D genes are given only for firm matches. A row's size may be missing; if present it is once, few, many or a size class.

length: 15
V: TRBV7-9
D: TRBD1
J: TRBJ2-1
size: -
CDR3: CASSLDRGAYNEQFF
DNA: TGTGCCAGCAGCTTAGACAGGGGAGCCTACAATGAGCAGTTCTTC

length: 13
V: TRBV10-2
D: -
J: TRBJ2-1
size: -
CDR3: CASSGTAYNEQFF
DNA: TGCGCCAGCAGTGGGACAGCCTACAATGAGCAGTTCTTC

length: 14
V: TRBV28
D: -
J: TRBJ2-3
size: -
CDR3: CASSPQGREDTQYF
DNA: TGTGCCAGCAGTCCACAGGGGCGGGAAGATACGCAGTATTTT

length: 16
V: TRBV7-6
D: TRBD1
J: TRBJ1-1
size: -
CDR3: CASSRPAGTGGPEAFF
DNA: TGTGCCAGCAGCAGACCAGCCGGGACAGGGGGCCCTGAAGCTTTCTTT

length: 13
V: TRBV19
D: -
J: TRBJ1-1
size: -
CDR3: CASSIYGGREAFF
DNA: TGTGCCAGTAGTATATATGGAGGGCGTGAGGCTTTCTTT

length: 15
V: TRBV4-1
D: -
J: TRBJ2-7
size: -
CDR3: CASSQDTRAPYEQYF
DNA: TGCGCCAGCAGCCAAGATACGAGGGCCCCCTACGAGCAGTACTTC

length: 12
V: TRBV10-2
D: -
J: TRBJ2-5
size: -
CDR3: CASSDGEETQYF
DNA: TGCGCCAGCAGTGACGGAGAAGAGACCCAGTACTTC

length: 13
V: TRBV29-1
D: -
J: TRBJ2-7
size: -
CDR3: CSVEGTETYEQYF
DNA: TGCAGCGTTGAAGGTACAGAAACCTACGAGCAGTACTTC

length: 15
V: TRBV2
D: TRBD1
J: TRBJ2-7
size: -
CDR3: CASSRYPGQGREQYF
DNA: TGTGCCAGCAGCCGCTATCCGGGACAGGGTCGCGAGCAGTACTTC

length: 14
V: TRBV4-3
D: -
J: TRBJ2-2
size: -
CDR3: CASSHRRATGELFF
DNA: TGCGCCAGCAGCCACCGCAGGGCCACCGGGGAGCTGTTTTTT

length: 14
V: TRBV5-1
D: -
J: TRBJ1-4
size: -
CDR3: CASSQGHLNEKLFF
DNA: TGCGCCAGCAGCCAAGGACACCTTAATGAAAAACTGTTTTTT

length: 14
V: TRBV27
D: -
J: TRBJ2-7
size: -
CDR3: CASSRSLLHWEQYF
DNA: TGTGCCAGCAGTCGTAGTCTTTTGCACTGGGAGCAGTACTTC

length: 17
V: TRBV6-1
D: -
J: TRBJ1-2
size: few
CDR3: CASSESTASIVNYGYTF
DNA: TGTGCCAGCAGTGAATCGACAGCCTCCATCGTTAACTATGGCTACACCTTC

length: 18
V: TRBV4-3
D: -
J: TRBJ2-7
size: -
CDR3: CASSQDRSQGIGRYEQYF
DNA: TGCGCCAGCAGCCAGGATCGCTCCCAGGGAATCGGAAGGTACGAGCAGTACTTC

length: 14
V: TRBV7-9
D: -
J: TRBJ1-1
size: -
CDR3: CASSLGGLNTEAFF
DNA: TGTGCCAGCAGCTTAGGGGGCTTGAACACTGAAGCTTTCTTT

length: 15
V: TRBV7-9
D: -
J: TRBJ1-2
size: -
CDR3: CASSLGGKPNYGYTF
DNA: TGTGCCAGCAGCTTAGGGGGCAAACCTAACTATGGCTACACCTTC

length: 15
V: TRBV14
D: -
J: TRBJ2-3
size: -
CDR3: CASSQVAGRLDTQYF
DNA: TGTGCCAGCAGCCAAGTGGCGGGCCGGCTAGATACGCAGTATTTT

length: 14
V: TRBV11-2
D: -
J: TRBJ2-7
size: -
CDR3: CASSLGPGTYEQYF
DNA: TGTGCCAGCAGCTTAGGTCCGGGGACCTACGAGCAGTACTTC

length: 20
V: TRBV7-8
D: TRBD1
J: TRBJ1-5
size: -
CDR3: CASSFFRTGQGARSNQPQHF
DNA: TGTGCCAGCAGCTTCTTTAGGACGGGACAGGGGGCGCGGAGCAATCAGCCCCAGCATTTT

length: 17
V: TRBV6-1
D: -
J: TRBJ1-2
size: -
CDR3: CASSDKTRGGLDYGYTF
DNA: TGTGCCAGCAGTGATAAGACGCGGGGGGGTCTTGACTATGGCTACACCTTC

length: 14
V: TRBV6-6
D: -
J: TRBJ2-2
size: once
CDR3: CASLTPANTGELFF
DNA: TGTGCCAGTTTGACACCCGCGAACACCGGGGAGCTGTTTTTT

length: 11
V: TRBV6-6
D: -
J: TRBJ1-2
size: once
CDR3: CASSSGIGYTF
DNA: TGTGCCAGCAGTTCAGGGATAGGCTACACCTTC

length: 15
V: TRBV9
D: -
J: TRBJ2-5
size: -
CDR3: CASSGAGQSQETQYF
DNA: TGTGCCAGCAGCGGTGCGGGACAGAGTCAAGAGACCCAGTACTTC

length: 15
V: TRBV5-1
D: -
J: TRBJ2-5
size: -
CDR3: CASSPEGGGGETQYF
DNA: TGCGCCAGCAGCCCCGAGGGCGGGGGCGGGGAGACCCAGTACTTC

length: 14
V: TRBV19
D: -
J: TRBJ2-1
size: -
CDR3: CASSIGTVFDEQFF
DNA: TGTGCCAGTAGTATAGGGACAGTTTTTGATGAGCAGTTCTTC

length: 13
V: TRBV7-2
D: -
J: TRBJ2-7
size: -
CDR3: CASSQTISYEQYF
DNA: TGTGCCAGCAGCCAGACAATCTCCTACGAGCAGTACTTC

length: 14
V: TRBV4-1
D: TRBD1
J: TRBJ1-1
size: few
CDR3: CASSQGQGNTEAFF
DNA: TGCGCCAGCAGCCAAGGACAGGGGAACACTGAAGCTTTCTTT

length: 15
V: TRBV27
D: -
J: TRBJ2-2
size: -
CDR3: CASSPEPRGTGELFF
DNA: TGTGCCAGCTCCCCAGAGCCCAGGGGTACCGGGGAGCTGTTTTTT

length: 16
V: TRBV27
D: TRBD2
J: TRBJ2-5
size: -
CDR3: CASSTQLAGGEETQYF
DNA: TGTGCCAGCAGTACCCAACTAGCGGGCGGGGAAGAGACCCAGTACTTC

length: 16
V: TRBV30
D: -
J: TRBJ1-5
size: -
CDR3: CAWSPLGMGAGQPQHF
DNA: TGTGCCTGGTCCCCACTGGGTATGGGGGCAGGTCAGCCCCAGCATTTT

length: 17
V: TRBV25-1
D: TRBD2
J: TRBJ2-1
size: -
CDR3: CASSGTSGGALYNEQFF
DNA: TGTGCCAGCAGTGGTACTAGCGGGGGGGCTTTATACAATGAGCAGTTCTTC

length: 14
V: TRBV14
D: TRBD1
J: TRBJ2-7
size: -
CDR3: CASSRPGQSYEQYF
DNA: TGTGCCAGCAGCCGCCCGGGACAGTCCTACGAGCAGTACTTC

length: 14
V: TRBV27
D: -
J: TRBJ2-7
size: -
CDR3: CASSFAGIGYEQYF
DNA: TGTGCCAGCAGTTTTGCAGGGATCGGCTACGAGCAGTACTTC

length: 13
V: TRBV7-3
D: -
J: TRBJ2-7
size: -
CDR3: CASSSTPGYEQYF
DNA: TGTGCCAGCAGCTCGACGCCGGGGTACGAGCAGTACTTC

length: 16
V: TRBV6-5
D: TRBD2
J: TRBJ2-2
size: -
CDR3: CASSYSPGGNTGELFF
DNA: TGTGCCAGCAGTTACTCTCCGGGGGGAAACACCGGGGAGCTGTTTTTT

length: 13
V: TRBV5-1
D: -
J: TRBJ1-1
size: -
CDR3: CASSLSSNTEAFF
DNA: TGCGCCAGCAGCTTGAGCTCGAACACTGAAGCTTTCTTT

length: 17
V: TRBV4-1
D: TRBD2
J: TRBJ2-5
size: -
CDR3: CASSPSPSGGPKETQYF
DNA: TGCGCCAGCAGCCCCTCCCCTAGCGGAGGCCCCAAAGAGACCCAGTACTTC

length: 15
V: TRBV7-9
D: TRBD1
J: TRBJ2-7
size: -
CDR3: CASSRREDRAHEQYF
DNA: TGTGCCAGCAGCAGACGAGAGGACAGGGCCCACGAGCAGTACTTC

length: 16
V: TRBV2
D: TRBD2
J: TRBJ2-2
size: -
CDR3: CASWDYQLGNTGELFF
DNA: TGTGCCAGCTGGGACTACCAGCTTGGGAACACCGGGGAGCTGTTTTTT

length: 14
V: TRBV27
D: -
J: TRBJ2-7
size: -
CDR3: CASSFVTAHHEQYF
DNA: TGTGCCAGCAGTTTCGTGACAGCCCACCACGAGCAGTACTTC

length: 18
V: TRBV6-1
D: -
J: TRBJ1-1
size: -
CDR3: CASSGRGHPDPLNTEAFF
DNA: TGTGCCAGCAGTGGTCGTGGGCACCCGGATCCCCTGAACACTGAAGCTTTCTTT

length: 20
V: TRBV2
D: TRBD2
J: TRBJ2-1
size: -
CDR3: CASSNVRGLAGLGVYNEQFF
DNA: TGTGCCAGCAGTAACGTCCGGGGACTAGCGGGCCTAGGGGTCTACAATGAGCAGTTCTTC

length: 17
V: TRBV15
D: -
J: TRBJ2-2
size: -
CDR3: CATSTGLAVHNTGELFF
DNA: TGTGCCACCAGCACAGGGCTGGCGGTTCACAACACCGGGGAGCTGTTTTTT

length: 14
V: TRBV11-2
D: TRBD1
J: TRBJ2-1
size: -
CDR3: CASSFGQGAYEQFF
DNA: TGTGCCAGCAGCTTCGGACAGGGGGCGTATGAGCAGTTCTTC

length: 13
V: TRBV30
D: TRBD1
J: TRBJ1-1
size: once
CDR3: CAWRGTGNTEAFF
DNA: TGTGCCTGGAGGGGGACAGGGAACACTGAAGCTTTCTTT

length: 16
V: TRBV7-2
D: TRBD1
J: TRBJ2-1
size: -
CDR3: CASSFRDRETYNEQFF
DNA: TGTGCCAGCAGCTTCCGGGACAGGGAAACCTACAATGAGCAGTTCTTC

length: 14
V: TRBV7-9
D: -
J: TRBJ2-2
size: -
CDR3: CASSLSDNTGELFF
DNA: TGTGCCAGCAGCTTATCAGATAACACCGGGGAGCTGTTTTTT

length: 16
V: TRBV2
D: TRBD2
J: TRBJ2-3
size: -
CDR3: CASSRLAGGVTDTQYF
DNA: TGTGCCAGCAGCCGTCTAGCGGGAGGGGTCACAGATACGCAGTATTTT

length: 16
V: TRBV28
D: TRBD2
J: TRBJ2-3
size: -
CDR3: CASSHTSGRDTDTQYF
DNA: TGTGCCAGCAGTCACACTAGCGGGAGGGACACAGATACGCAGTATTTT

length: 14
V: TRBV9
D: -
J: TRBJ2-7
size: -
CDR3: CASSVVDSFYEQYF
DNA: TGTGCCAGCAGCGTAGTGGACAGCTTTTACGAGCAGTACTTC

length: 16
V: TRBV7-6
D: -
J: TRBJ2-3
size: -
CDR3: CASTSEVSPKVDTQYF
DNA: TGTGCCAGTACCTCCGAGGTCAGCCCCAAAGTAGATACGCAGTATTTT